Sequencing of this TCR beta chain was carried out in a study of blood T cell repertoires in COVID-19. Overall study context: PBMCs, B-cell-depleted T cells, or T cells were the source of the cDNA or gDNA that made up the material.

Participants' own reports of clinical history determined their cohort assignment. Two negative PCRs, clearance, or symptom resolution were required of recovered Cohort 3 donors. As handled by the study authors: Amplification with reference gene primers provided the estimates of nucleated cell counts. TCRdb keeps only in-frame clones here, not all; method: immunoSEQ multiplex PCR. V and J calls and clone size are given by that table; D and trimming were obtained from the DNA. The sample consists of about 170,000 clones, around 78% of them appearing once. The material sequenced was PBMCs or T cells enriched from blood (not recorded which). This TCR was recovered from a woman aged 50 to 60 who had recovered from COVID-19.

The CDR3 region is CASTTSSGRAQSGELFF. The CDR3 DNA reads as TGTGCCAGCACAACTAGTAGCGGGAGGGCCCAAAGCGGGGAGCTGTTTTTT. This chain joins TRBV25-1 and TRBJ2-2, with 11 bases matching TRBD2. Trimming at V came to 7 bases and at J to 7 bases, leaving 14 bases not matched to a gene. The CDR3 is made up of 17 amino acids. Per the germline V gene, CDR1 is MGHDK and CDR2 is SYGVNS.